A selection of T cell receptor beta chains follows, all from one sample in a study of blood T cell repertoires in COVID-19. TCRdb keeps only in-frame clones here, not all; method: immunoSEQ multiplex PCR. This repertoire shows some 330,000 clones, around 83% found once; its top ten account for 5% to 5.5%. Sequenced input: PBMCs or T cells enriched from blood (not recorded which). The receptor source for this set is a woman in her fifties or sixties who had recovered from COVID-19. CDR3s include the opening cysteine and the closing phenylalanine or tryptophan. Fields, in order: J gene, D gene, V gene, CDR3 protein. A D gene is named only where the DNA matches it firmly.

j_gene: TRBJ2-5; d_gene: TRBD1; v_gene: TRBV11-3; CDR3aa: CASSPHRGAETQYF
j_gene: TRBJ1-5; d_gene: TRBD1; v_gene: TRBV6-5; CDR3aa: CASSIGGAEPQHF
j_gene: TRBJ1-6; d_gene: -; v_gene: TRBV6-1; CDR3aa: CASSERGRSSYNSPLHF
j_gene: TRBJ2-5; d_gene: TRBD2; v_gene: TRBV30; CDR3aa: CAWSSLAREGTQYF
j_gene: TRBJ2-3; d_gene: -; v_gene: TRBV7-2; CDR3aa: CASSFSGHRTDTQYF
j_gene: TRBJ1-1; d_gene: TRBD1; v_gene: TRBV5-1; CDR3aa: CASSHQGQGANTEAFF
j_gene: TRBJ2-1; d_gene: -; v_gene: TRBV5-5; CDR3aa: CASSFGGVGSYNEQFF
j_gene: TRBJ2-1; d_gene: -; v_gene: TRBV13; CDR3aa: CASSQGGNEQFF
j_gene: TRBJ1-4; d_gene: TRBD1; v_gene: TRBV7-9; CDR3aa: CASSSPSRTGELFF
j_gene: TRBJ1-4; d_gene: -; v_gene: TRBV9; CDR3aa: CASSVQAGPNEKLFF
j_gene: TRBJ2-3; d_gene: -; v_gene: TRBV5-1; CDR3aa: CASSLGSRADTQYF